This TCR beta chain was sequenced for a study of T-cell memory formation after mild COVID-19. TCRdb redid the calling of the 5' RACE reads with MiXCR, one entry per CDR3 protein. The table records 200,000 to 300,000 distinct CDR3 sequences, 15% of them present only once. Sequences were obtained from PBMCs or a T cell subset sorted from them (not recorded which). This TCR was recovered from an adult woman who had mild COVID-19 (a few samples of this study predate the infection). Cell type and time point are not known.

CDR3 region: CASSKLLDTQYF. The CDR3 DNA follows: TGTGCCAGCTCAAAACTTCTTGATACGCAGTATTTT. V gene TRBV18 combines with J gene TRBJ2-3; D not resolved. From germline, CDR1 is KGHSH and CDR2 LQKENI. The V and J ends lost 5 bases and 6 bases respectively, with 9 bases between them. The CDR3 is made up of 12 amino acids.